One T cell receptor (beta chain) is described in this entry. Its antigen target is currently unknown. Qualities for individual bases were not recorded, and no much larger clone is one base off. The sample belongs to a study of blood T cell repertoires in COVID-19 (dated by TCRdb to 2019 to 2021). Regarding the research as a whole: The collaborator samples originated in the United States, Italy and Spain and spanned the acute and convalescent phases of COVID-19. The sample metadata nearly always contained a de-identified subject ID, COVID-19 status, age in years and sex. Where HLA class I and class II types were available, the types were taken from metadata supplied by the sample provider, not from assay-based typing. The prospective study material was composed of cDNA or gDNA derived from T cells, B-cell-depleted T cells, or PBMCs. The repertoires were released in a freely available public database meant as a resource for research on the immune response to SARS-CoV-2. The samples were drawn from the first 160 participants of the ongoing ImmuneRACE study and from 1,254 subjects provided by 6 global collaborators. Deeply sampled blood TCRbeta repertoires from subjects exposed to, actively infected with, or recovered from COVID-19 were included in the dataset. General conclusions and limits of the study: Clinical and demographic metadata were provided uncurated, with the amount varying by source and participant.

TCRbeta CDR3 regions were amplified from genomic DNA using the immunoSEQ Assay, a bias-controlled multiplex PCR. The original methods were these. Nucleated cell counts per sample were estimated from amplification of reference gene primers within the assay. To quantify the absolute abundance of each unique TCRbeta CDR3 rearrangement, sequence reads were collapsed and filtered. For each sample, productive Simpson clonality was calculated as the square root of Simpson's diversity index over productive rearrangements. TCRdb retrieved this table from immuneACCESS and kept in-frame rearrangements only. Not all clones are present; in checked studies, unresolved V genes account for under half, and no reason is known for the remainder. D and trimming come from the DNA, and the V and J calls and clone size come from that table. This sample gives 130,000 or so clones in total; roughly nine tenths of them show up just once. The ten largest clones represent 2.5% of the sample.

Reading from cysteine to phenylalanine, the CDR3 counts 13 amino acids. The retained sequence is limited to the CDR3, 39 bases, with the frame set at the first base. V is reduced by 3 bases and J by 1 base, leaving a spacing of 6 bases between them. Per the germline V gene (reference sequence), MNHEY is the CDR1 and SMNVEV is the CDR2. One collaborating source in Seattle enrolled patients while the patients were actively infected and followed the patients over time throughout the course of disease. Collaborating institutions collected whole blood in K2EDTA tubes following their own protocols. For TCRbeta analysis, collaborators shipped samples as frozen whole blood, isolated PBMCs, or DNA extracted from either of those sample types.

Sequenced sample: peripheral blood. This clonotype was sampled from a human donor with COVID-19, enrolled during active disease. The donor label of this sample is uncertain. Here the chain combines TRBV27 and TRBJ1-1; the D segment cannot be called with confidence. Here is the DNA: TGTGCCAGCAGTTTTGCGGGGAACACTGAAGCTTTCTTT. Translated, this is CASSFAGNTEAFF.